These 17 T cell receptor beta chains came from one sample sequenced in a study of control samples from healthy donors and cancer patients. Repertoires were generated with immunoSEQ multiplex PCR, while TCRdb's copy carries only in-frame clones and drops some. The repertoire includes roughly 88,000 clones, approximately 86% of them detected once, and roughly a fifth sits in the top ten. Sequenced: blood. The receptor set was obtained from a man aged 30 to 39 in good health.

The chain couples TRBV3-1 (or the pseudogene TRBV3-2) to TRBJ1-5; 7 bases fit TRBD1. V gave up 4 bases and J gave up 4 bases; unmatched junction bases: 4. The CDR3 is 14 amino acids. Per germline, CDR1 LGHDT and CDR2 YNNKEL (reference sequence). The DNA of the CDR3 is TGTGCCAGCAGCCCTACAGGGGTAAATCAGCCCCAGCATTTT. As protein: CASSPTGVNQPQHF.

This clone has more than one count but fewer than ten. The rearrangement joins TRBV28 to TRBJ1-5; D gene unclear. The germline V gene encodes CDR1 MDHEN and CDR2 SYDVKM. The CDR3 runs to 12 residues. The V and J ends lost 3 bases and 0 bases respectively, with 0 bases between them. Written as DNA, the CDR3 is TGTGCCAGCAGTTTTAGCAATCAGCCCCAGCATTTT. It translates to CASSFSNQPQHF.

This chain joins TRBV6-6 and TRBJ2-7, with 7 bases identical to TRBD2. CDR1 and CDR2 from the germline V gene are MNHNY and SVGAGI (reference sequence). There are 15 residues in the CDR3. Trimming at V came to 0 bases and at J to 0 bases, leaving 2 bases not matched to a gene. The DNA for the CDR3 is TGTGCCAGCAGTTACTCACGGGGGGTCTCCTACGAGCAGTACTTC. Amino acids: CASSYSRGVSYEQYF.

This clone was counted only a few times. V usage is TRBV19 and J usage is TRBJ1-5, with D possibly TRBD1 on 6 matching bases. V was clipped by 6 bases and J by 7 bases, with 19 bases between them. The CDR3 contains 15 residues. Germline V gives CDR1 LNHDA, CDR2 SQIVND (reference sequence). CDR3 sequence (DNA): TGTGCCAGTAGCGATATAGCGGGCGGGGGCCAGCCCCAGCATTTT. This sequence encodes CASSDIAGGGQPQHF.

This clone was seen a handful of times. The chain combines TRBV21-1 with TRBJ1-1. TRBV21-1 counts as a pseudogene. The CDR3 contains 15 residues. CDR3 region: CASSKSIRVNTEAFF. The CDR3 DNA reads TGTGCCAGCAGCAAATCAATCCGAGTGAACACTGAAGCTTTCTTT.

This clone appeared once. The CDR3 region has the DNA TGTGCCAGCAGCGATCCCCTTTTCTATGGCTACACCTTC. It translates to CASSDPLFYGYTF. The V gene is TRBV11-2, the J gene TRBJ1-2; D gene unclear. CDR1 is SGHAT, CDR2 FQNNGV, per germline. The CDR3 runs 13 residues. The V end was cut by 5 bases, the J end by 4 bases, with 11 bases between.

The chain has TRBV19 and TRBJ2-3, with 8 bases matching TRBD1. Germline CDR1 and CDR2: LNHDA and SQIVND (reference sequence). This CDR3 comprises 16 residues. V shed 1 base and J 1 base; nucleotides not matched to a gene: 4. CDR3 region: CASSIGTGTGTDTQYF. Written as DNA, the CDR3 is TGTGCCAGTAGTATAGGGACAGGGACGGGCACAGATACGCAGTATTTT.

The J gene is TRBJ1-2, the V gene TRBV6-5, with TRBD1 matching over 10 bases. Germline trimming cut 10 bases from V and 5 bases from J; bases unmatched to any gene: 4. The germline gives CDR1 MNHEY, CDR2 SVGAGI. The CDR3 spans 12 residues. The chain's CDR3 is CATRTGGYGYTF. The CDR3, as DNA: TGTGCCACCAGGACAGGGGGGTATGGCTACACCTTC.

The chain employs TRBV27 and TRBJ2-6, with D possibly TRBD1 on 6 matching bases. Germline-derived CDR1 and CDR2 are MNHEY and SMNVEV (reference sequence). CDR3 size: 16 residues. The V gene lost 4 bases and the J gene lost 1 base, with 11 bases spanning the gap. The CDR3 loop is CASSSGQISGANVLTF. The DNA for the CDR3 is TGTGCCAGCAGTTCCGGACAGATATCTGGGGCCAACGTCCTGACTTTC.

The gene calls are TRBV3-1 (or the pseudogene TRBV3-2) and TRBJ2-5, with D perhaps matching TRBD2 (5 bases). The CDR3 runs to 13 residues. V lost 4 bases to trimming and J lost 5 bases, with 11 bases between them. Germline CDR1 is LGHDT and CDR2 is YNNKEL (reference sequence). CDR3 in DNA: TGTGCCAGCAGCCGGAGGTACGAGGAGACCCAGTACTTC. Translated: CASSRRYEETQYF.

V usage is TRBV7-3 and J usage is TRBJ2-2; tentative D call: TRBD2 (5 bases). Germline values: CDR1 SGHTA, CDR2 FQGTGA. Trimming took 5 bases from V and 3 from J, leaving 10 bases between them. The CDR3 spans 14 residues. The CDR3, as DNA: TGTGCCAGCAGCCCCGAGGGCGACACCGGGGAGCTGTTTTTT. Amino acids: CASSPEGDTGELFF.

The CDR3 protein is CASSLTGTSNTGELFF. The CDR3 region has the DNA TGTGCCAGCAGCTTAACCGGGACTTCTAACACCGGGGAGCTGTTTTTT. The chain uses TRBV5-7 and TRBJ2-2; tentatively, D is TRBD2 (6 bases). TRBV5-7 belongs to the ORF category, with a function that is uncertain. Between the trimmed V and J ends, which lost 2 bases and 2 bases, there was a span of 13 bases. The CDR3 contains 16 residues.

DNA for the CDR3: TGTGCCTCTACAGCCAGGCGGGGGGGCTTAAATGAGCAGTTCTTC. Residues: CASTARRGGLNEQFF. V is TRBV27 and J is TRBJ2-1; TRBD2 agrees at 9 bases. Unmatched junction bases numbered 15, after V lost 11 bases and J lost 7 bases. Germline V gene sequence: CDR1 MNHEY, CDR2 SMNVEV (reference sequence). CDR3 size: 15 residues.

CDR3 DNA sequence: TGTGCCAGCAGCTTACGTCCGGCGGGGAGCTCCTACGAGCAGTACTTC. Protein sequence: CASSLRPAGSSYEQYF. The chain couples TRBV7-8 to TRBJ2-7, with D possibly matching TRBD2 (6 bases). The germline CDR1 and CDR2 sequences are SGHVS and FQNEAQ. The CDR3 loop spans 16 amino acids. Trimming cost V 2 bases and J 0 bases, with 14 bases left between them.

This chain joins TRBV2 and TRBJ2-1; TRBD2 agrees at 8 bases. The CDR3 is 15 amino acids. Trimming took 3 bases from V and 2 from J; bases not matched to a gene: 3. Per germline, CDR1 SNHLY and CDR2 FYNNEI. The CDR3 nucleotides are TGTGCCAGCAGTGACCCGGGACTAGCCTACAATGAGCAGTTCTTC. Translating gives CASSDPGLAYNEQFF. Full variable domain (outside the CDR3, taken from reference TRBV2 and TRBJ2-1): EPEVTQTPSHQVTQMGQEVILRCVPISNHLYFYWYRQILGQKVEFLVSFYNNEISEKSEIFDDQFSVERPDGSNFTLKIRSTKLEDSAMYFCASSDPGLAYNEQFFGPGTRLTVL.

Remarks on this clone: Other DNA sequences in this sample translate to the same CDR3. CDR3 nucleotide sequence: TGTGCCTGGCAACTAGCGGGGGGTCCCCGGACCCAGTACTTC. The encoded protein is CAWQLAGGPRTQYF. The chain is built from TRBV30 and TRBJ2-5; 12 bases agree with TRBD2. V dropped 5 bases and J dropped 7; count of bases not matched to a gene: 8. The length of the CDR3 is 14 residues. In germline, CDR1 is GTSNPN, CDR2 SVGIG (reference sequence).

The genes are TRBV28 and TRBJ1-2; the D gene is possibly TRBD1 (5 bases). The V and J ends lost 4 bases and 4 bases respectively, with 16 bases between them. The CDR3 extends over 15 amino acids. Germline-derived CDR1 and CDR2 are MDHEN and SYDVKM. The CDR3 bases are TGTGCCAGCAGTTGGGGCATGGGAGGGGTCTATGGCTACACCTTC. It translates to CASSWGMGGVYGYTF.